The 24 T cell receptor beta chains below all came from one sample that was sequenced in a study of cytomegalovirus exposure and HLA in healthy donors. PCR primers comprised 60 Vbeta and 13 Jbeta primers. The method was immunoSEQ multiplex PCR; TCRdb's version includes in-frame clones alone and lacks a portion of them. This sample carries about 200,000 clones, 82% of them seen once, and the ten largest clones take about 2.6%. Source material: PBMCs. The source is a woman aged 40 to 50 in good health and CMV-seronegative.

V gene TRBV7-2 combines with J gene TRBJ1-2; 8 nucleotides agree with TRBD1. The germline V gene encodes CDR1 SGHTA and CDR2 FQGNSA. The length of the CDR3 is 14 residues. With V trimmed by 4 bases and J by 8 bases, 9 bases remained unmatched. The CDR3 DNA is TGTGCCAGCAGCTCCAACTCAGGGGGCGGCGGCTACACCTTC. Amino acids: CASSSNSGGGGYTF. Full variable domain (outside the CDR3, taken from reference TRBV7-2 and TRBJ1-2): GAGVSQSPSNKVTEKGKDVELRCDPISGHTALYWYRQSLGQGLEFLIYFQGNSAPDKSGLPSDRFSAERTGGSVSTLTIQRTQQEDSAVYLCASSSNSGGGGYTFGSGTRLTVV.

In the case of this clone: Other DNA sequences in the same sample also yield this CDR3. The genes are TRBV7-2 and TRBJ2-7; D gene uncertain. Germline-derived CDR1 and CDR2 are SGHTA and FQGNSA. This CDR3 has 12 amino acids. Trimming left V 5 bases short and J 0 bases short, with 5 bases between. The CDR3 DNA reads TGTGCCAGCAGCCCTAGCTCCTACGAGCAGTACTTC. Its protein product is CASSPSSYEQYF.

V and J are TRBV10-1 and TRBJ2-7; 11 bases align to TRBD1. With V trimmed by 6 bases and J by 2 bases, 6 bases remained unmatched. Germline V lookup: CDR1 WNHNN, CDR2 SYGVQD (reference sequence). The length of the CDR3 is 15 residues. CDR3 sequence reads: CASSRQGQGAYEQYF. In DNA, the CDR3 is TGCGCCAGCAGCAGACAGGGACAGGGGGCCTACGAGCAGTACTTC.

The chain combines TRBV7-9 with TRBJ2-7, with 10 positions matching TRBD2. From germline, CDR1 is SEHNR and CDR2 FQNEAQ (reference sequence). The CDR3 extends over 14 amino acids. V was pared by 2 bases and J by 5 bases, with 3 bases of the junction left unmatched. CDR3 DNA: TGTGCCAGCAGCTTAATAGCGGGAGGCCACGAGCAGTACTTC. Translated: CASSLIAGGHEQYF.

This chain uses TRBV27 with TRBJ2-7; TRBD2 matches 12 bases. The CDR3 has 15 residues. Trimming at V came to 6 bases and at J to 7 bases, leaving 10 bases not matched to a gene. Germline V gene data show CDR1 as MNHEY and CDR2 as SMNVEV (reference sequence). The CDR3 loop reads CASSRTSGGTREQYF. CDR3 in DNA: TGTGCCAGCAGCCGAACTAGCGGGGGGACTCGGGAGCAGTACTTC.

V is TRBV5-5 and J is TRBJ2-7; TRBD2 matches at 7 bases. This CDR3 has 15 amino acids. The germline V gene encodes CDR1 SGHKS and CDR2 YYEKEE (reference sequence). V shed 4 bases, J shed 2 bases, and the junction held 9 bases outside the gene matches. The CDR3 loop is CASSPRVGGAYEQYF. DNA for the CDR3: TGTGCCAGCAGCCCCCGGGTGGGGGGGGCCTACGAGCAGTACTTC.

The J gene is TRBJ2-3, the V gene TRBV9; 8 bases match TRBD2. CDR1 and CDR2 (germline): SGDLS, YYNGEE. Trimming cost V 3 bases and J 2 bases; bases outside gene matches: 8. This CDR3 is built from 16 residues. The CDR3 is CASSGLPGLVTDTQYF. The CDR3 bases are TGTGCCAGCAGCGGCCTACCGGGACTAGTCACAGATACGCAGTATTTT.

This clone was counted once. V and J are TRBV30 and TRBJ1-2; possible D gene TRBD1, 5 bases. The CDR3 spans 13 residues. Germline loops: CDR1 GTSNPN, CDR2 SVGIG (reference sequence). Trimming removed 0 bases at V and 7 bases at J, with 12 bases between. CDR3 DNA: TGTGCCTGGAGTGTACGGGCGGGGCTTGGCTACACCTTC. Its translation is CAWSVRAGLGYTF. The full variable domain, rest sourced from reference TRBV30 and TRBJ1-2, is SQTIHQWPATLVQPVGSPLSLECTVEGTSNPNLYWYRQAAGRGLQLLFYSVGIGQISSEVPQNLSASRPQDRQFILSSKKLLLSDSGFYLCAWSVRAGLGYTFGSGTRLTVV.

The CDR3 DNA sequence: TGTGCCAGCAAGCGTGGACAGGCGTCGCAAGAGACCCAGTACTTC. Protein product: CASKRGQASQETQYF. The chain recombines TRBV27 with TRBJ2-5, with 7 bases fitting TRBD1. The CDR3 has 15 amino acids. The germline V gene has CDR1 MNHEY and CDR2 SMNVEV (reference sequence). Trimming at V came to 7 bases and at J to 2 bases, leaving 10 bases not matched to a gene.

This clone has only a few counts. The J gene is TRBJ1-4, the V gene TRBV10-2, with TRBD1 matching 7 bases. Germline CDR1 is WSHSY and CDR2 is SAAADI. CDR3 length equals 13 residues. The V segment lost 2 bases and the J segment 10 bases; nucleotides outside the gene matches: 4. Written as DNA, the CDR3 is TGCGCCAGCAGTGAGATAGGGGGCGGAAAACTGTTTTTT. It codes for CASSEIGGGKLFF.

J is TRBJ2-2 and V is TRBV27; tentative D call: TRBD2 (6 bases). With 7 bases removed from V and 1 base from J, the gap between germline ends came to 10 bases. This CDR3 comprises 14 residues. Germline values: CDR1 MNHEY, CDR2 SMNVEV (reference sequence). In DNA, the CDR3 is TGTGCCAGCAAGGGACTGGTGAACACCGGGGAGCTGTTTTTT. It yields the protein CASKGLVNTGELFF.

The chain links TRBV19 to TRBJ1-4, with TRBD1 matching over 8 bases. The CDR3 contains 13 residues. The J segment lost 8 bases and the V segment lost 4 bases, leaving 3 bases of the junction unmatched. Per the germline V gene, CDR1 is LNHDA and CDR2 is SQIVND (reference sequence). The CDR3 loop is CASSRGQDEKLFF. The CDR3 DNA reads TGTGCCAGTAGTAGGGGACAGGACGAAAAACTGTTTTTT.

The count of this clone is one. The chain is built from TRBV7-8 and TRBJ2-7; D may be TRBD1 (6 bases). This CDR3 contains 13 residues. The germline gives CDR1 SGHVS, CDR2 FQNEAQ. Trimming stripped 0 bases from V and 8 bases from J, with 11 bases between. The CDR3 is CASSLALTGQQYF. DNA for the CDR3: TGTGCCAGCAGCTTAGCCTTGACAGGCCAGCAGTACTTC. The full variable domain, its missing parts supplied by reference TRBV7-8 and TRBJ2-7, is GAGVSQSPRYKVAKRGQDVALRCDPISGHVSLFWYQQALGQGPEFLTYFQNEAQLDKSGLPSDRFFAERPEGSVSTLKIQRTQQEDSAVYLCASSLALTGQQYFGPGTRLTVT.

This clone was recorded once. CDR3 in DNA: TGTGCCAGTAGAAATCAGAGGGATGAGCAGTTCTTC. Translating it yields CASRNQRDEQFF. The V gene is TRBV19, the J gene TRBJ2-1, with D perhaps TRBD2 (5 bases). Germline lookup yields CDR1 LNHDA and CDR2 SQIVND (reference sequence). The germline V and J ends were trimmed by 6 bases and 8 bases, with 11 bases remaining between them. CDR3 size: 12 residues.

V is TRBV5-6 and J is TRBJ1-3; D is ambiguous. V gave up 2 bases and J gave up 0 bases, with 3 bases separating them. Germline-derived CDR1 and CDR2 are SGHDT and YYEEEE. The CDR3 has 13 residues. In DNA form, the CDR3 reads TGTGCCAGCAGCTTCGGCTCTGGAAACACCATATATTTT. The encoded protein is CASSFGSGNTIYF.

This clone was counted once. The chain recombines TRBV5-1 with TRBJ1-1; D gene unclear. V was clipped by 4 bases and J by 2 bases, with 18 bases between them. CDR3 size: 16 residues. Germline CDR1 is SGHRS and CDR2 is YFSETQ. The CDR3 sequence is CASSVQTGSGNTEAFF. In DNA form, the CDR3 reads TGCGCCAGCAGCGTGCAGACCGGGAGCGGAAACACTGAAGCTTTCTTT.

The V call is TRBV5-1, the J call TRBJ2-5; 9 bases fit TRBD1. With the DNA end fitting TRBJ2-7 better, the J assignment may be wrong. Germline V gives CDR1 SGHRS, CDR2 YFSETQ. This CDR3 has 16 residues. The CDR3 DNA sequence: TGCGCCAGCAGCGGGGGGACAGGGACGACTACCTACGAGCAGTACTTC. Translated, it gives CASSGGTGTTTYEQYF.

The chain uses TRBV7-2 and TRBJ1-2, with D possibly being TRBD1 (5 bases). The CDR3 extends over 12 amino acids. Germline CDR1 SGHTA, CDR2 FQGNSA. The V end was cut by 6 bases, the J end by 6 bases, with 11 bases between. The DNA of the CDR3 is TGTGCCAGCAGGGCCCCGGGGGATGGCTACACCTTC. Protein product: CASRAPGDGYTF.

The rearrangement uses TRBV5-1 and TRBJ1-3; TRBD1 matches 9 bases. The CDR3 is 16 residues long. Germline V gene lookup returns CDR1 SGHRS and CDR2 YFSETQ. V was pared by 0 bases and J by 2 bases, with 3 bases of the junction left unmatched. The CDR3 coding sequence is TGCGCCAGCAGCTTGGACAGGGGGCGAACTGGAAACACCATATATTTT. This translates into CASSLDRGRTGNTIYF. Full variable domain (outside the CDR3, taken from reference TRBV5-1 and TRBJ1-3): KAGVTQTPRYLIKTRGQQVTLSCSPISGHRSVSWYQQTPGQGLQFLFEYFSETQRNKGNFPGRFSGRQFSNSRSEMNVSTLELGDSALYLCASSLDRGRTGNTIYFGEGSWLTVV.

Here the CDR3 reads CASRNSGAYNEQFF. The CDR3 coding sequence is TGTGCCAGCAGAAATTCGGGTGCCTACAATGAGCAGTTCTTC. The V call is TRBV6-6, the J call TRBJ2-1, with no clear D. CDR1 is MNHNY, CDR2 SVGAGI, per germline (reference sequence). Trimming left V 6 bases short and J 2 bases short, with 11 bases between. The CDR3 covers 14 residues.

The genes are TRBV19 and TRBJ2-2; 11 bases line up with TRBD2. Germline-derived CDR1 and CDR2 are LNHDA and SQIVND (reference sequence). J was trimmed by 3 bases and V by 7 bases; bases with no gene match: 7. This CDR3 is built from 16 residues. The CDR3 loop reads CASTVGTSGYTGELFF. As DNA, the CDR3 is TGTGCCAGTACCGTGGGGACTAGCGGATACACCGGGGAGCTGTTTTTT.

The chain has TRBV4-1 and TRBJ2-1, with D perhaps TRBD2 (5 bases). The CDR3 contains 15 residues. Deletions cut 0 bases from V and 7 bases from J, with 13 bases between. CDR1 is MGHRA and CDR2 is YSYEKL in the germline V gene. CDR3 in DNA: TGCGCCAGCAGCCAAGAGGGCCGAGGGTGGAATGAGCAGTTCTTC. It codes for CASSQEGRGWNEQFF.

The CDR3 spells CATSAREMVGEQFF. CDR3 in DNA: TGTGCCACCTCAGCTCGGGAGATGGTGGGTGAGCAGTTCTTC. The rearrangement joins TRBV19 to TRBJ2-1; D may be TRBD2 (6 bases). Deletions cut 10 bases from V and 9 bases from J, with 22 bases between. Germline V gene sequence: CDR1 LNHDA, CDR2 SQIVND (reference sequence). CDR3 length equals 14 residues.

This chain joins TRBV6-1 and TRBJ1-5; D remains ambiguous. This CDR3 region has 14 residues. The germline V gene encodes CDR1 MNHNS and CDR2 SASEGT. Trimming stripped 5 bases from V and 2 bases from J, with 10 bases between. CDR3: CASSSRIGNQPQHF. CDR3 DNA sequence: TGTGCCAGCAGTAGCAGGATCGGCAATCAGCCCCAGCATTTT.